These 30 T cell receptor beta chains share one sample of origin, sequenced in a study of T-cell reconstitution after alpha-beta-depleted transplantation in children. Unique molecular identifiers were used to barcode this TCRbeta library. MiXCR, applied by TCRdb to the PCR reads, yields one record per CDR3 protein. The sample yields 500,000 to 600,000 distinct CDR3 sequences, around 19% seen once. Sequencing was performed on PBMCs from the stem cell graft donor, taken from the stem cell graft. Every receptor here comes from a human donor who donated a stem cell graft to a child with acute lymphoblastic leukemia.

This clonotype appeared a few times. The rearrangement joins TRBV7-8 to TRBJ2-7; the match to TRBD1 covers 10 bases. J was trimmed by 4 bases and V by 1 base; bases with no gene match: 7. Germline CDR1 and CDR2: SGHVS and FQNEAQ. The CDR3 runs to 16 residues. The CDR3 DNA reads TGTGCCAGCAGCTTAGGGCTGCCGGGACAGGGGTACGAGCAGTACTTC. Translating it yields CASSLGLPGQGYEQYF.

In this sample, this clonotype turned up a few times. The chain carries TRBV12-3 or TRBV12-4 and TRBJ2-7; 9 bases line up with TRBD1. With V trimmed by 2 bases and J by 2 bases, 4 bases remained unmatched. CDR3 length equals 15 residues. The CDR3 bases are TGTGCCAGCAGTTTATGGGACAGGGCGACCTACGAGCAGTACTTC. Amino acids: CASSLWDRATYEQYF.

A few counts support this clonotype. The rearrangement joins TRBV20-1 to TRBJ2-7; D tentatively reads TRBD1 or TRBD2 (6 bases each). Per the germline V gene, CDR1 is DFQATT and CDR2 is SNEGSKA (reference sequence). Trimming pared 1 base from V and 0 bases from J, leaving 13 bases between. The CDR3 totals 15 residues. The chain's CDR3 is CSARGGAALSYEQYF. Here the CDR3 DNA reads TGCAGTGCTAGAGGGGGGGCCGCCCTCTCCTACGAGCAGTACTTC.

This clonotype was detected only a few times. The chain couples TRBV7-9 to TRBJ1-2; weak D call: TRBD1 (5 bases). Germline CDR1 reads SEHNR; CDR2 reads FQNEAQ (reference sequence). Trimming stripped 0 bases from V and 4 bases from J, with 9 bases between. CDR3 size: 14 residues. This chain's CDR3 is CASSLAGAGYGYTF. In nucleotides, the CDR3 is TGTGCCAGCAGCTTAGCTGGGGCCGGCTATGGCTACACCTTC.

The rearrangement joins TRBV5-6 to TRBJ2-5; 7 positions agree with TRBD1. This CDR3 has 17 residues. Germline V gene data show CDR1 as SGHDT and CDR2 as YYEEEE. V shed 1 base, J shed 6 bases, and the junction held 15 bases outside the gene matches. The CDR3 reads CASSLLGRQGMGKTQYF. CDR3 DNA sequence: TGTGCCAGCAGCTTGCTGGGTCGACAGGGCATGGGGAAGACCCAGTACTTC.

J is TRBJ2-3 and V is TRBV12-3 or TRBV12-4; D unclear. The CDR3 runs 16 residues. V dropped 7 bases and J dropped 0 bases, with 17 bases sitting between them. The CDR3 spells CASTKARAPSTDTQYF. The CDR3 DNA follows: TGTGCCAGCACCAAAGCCCGGGCCCCTAGCACAGATACGCAGTATTTT.

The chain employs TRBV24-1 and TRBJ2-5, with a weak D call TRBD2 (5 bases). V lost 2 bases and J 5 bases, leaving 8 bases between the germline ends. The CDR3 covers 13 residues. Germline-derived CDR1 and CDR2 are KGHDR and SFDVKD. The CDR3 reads CATSDSPGETQYF. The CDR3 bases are TGTGCCACCAGTGATTCTCCGGGGGAGACCCAGTACTTC.

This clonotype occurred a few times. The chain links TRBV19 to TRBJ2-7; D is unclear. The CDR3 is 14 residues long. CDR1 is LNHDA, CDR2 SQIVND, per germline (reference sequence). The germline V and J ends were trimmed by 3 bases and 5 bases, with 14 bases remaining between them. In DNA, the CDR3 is TGTGCCAGTAGTATGAACGGGCGGTCGAACGAGCAGTACTTC. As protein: CASSMNGRSNEQYF.

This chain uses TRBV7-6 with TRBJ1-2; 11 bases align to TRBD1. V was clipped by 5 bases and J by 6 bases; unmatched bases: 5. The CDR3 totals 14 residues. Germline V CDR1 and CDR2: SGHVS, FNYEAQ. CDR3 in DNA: TGTGCCAGCAGCCCCGGGACAGGGGGGAATGGCTACACCTTC. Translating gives CASSPGTGGNGYTF.

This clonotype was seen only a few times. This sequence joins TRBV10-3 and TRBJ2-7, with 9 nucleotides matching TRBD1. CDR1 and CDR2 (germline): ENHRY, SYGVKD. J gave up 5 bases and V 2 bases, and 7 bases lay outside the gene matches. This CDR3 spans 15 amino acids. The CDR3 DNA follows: TGTGCCATCAGTGAGCCTGCGGGACAGGGAGACGAGCAGTACTTC. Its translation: CAISEPAGQGDEQYF.

CDR3 nucleotide sequence: TGTGCCAGCAGCCGTCACGGGAATAAGGACGAGCAGTACTTC. Its translation: CASSRHGNKDEQYF. The chain carries TRBV7-8 and TRBJ2-7; D is possibly TRBD2 (5 bases). The CDR3 is 14 residues long. Trimming left V 5 bases short and J 5 bases short, with 16 bases between. CDR1 is SGHVS, CDR2 FQNEAQ, per germline.

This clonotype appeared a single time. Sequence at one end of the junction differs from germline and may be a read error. In DNA form, the CDR3 reads TGTGCCATCAGTGAGTTCGCCGGGACTAGCCCAAATGACCAGTTCTTC. It specifies CAISEFAGTSPNDQFF. The rearrangement links TRBV10-3 to TRBJ2-1, with TRBD2 identical over 9 bases. Per the germline V gene, CDR1 is ENHRY and CDR2 is SYGVKD. The CDR3 has 16 residues.

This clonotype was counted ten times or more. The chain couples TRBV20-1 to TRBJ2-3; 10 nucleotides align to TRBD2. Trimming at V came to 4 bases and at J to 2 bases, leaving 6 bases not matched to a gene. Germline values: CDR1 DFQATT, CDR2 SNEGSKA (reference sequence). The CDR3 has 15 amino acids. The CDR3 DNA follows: TGCAGTGCTACCGGGACTAGCGTGCCCACAGATACGCAGTATTTT. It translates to CSATGTSVPTDTQYF.

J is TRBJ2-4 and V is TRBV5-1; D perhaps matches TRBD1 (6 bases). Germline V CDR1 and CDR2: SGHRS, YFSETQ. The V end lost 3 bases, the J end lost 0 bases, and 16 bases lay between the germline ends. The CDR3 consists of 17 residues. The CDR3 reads CASSYVFGQLAKNIQYF. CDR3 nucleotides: TGCGCCAGCAGCTACGTTTTCGGACAGTTAGCCAAAAACATTCAGTACTTC.

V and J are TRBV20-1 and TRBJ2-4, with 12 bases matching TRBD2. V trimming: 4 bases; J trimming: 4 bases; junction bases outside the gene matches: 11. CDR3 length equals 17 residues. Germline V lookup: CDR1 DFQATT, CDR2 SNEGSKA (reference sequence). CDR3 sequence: CSATEASGRGLKNIQYF. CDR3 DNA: TGCAGTGCTACAGAGGCTAGCGGGAGGGGGCTTAAAAACATTCAGTACTTC.

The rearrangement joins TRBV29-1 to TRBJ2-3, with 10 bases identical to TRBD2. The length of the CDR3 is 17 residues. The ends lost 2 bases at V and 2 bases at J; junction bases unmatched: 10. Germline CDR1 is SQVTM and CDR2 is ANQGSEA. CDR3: CSVERGALAGATDTQYF. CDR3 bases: TGCAGCGTTGAAAGGGGGGCCCTAGCGGGAGCCACAGATACGCAGTATTTT.

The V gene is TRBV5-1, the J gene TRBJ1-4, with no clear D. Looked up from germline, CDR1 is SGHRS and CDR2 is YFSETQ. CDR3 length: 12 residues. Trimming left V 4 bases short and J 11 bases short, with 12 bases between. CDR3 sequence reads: CASSPPPGKLFF. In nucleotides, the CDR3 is TGCGCCAGCAGCCCCCCCCCGGGGAAACTGTTTTTT.

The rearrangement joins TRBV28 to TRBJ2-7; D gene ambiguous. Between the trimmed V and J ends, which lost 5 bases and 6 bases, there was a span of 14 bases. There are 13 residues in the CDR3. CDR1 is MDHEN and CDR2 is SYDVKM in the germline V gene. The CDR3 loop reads CASSRVLSSEQYF. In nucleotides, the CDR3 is TGTGCCAGCAGTCGAGTTCTGTCGAGCGAGCAGTACTTC.

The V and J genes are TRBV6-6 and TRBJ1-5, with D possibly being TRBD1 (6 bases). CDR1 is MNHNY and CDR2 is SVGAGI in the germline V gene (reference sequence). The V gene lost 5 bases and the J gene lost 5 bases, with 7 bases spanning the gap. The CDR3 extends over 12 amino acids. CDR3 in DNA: TGTGCCAGCAGTACAGGGTATCAGCCCCAGCATTTT. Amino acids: CASSTGYQPQHF.

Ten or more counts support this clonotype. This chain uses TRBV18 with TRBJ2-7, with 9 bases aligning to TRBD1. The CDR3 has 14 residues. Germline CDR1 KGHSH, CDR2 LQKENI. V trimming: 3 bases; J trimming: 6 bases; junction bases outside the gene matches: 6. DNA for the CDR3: TGTGCCAGCTCACCGACAGGGGGACTCGGCGAGCAGTACTTC. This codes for CASSPTGGLGEQYF.

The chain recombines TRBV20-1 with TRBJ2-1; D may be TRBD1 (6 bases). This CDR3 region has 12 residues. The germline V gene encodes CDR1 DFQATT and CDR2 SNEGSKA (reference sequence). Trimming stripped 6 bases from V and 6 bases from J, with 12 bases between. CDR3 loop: CSAEDSFNEQFF. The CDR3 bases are TGCAGTGCCGAGGACAGCTTCAATGAGCAGTTCTTC.

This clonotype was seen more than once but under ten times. The CDR3 is CASSLPGHYEQYF. CDR3 bases: TGTGCCAGCAGCTTACCGGGCCACTACGAGCAGTACTTC. The rearrangement joins TRBV7-2 to TRBJ2-7; D unclear. Germline V CDR1 and CDR2: SGHTA, FQGNSA. Trimming pared 2 bases from V and 3 bases from J, leaving 8 bases between. The CDR3 runs 13 residues.

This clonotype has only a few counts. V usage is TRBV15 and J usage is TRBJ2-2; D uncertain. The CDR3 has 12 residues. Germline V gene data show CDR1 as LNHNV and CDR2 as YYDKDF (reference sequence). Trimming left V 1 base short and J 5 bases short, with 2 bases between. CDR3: CATSRVTGELFF. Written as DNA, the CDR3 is TGTGCCACCAGCAGAGTAACCGGGGAGCTGTTTTTT.

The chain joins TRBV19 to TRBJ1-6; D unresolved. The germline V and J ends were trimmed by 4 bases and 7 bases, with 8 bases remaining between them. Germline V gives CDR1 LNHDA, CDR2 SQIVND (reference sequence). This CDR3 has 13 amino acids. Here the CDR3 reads CASSNDFNSPLHF. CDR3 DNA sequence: TGTGCCAGTAGTAACGACTTCAATTCACCCCTCCACTTT.

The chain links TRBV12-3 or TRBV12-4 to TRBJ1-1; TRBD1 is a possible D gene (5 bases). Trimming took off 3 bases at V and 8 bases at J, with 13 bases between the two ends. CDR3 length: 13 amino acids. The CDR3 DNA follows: TGTGCCAGCAGTTTTGGGTCAGGGTCGGAAGCTTTCTTT. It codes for CASSFGSGSEAFF.

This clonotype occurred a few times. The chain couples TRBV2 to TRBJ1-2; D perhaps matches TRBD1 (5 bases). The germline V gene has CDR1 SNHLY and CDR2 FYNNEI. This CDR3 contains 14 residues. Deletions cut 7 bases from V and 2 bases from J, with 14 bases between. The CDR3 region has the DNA TGTGCCAGCAAGGCGACGACAGTCAACTATGGCTACACCTTC. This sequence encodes CASKATTVNYGYTF.

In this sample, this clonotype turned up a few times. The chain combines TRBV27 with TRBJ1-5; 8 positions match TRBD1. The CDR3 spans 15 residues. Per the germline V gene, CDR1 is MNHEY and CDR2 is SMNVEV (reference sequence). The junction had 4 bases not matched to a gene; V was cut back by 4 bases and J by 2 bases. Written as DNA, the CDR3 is TGTGCCAGCAGTTCCTCGACAGGGGGCAATCAGCCCCAGCATTTT. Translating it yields CASSSSTGGNQPQHF.

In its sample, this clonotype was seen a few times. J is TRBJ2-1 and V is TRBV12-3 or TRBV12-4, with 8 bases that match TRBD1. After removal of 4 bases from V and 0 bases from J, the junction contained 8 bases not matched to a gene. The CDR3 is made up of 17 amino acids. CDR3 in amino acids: CASSSLGQASSYNEQFF. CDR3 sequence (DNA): TGTGCCAGCAGTTCCTTGGGACAGGCTAGCTCCTACAATGAGCAGTTCTTC.

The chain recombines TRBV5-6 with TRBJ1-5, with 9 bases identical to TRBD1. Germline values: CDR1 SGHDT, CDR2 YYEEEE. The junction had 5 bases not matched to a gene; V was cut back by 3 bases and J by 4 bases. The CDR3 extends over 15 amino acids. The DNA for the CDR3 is TGTGCCAGCAGCTCGGGACAGGGCCTGAATCAGCCCCAGCATTTT. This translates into CASSSGQGLNQPQHF.

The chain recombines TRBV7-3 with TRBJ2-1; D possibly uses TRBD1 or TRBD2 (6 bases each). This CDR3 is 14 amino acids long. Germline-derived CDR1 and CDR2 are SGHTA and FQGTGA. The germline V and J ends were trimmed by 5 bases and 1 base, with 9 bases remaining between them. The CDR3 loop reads CASSQGGSYNEQFF. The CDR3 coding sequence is TGTGCCAGCAGCCAAGGGGGGTCCTACAATGAGCAGTTCTTC.